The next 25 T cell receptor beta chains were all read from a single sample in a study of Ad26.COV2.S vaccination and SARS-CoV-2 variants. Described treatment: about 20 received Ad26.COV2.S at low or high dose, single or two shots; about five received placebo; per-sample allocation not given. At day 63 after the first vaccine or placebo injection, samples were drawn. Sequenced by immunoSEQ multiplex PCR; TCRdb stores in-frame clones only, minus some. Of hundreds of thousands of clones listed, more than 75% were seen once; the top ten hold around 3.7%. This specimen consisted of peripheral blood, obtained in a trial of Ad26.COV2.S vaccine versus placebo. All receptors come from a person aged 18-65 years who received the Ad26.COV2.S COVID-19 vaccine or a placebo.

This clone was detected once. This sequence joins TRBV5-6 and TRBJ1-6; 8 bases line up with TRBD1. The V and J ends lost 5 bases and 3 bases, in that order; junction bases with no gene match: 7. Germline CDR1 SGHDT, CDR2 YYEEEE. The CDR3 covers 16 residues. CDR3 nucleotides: TGTGCCAGCAGTAAAGGACAGGGTAACTATAATTCACCCCTCCACTTT. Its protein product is CASSKGQGNYNSPLHF.

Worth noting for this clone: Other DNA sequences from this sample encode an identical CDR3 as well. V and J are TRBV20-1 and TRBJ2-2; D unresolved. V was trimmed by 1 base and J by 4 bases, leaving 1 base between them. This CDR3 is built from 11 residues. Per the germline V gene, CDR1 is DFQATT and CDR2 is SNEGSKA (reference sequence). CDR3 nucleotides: TGCAGTGCTAGAGTCACCGGGGAGCTGTTTTTT. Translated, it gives CSARVTGELFF.

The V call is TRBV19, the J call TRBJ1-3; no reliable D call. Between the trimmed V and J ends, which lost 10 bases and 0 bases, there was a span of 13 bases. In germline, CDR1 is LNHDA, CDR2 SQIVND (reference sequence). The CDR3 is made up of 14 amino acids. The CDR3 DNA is TGTGCCACTTCGGACGGGAACTCTGGAAACACCATATATTTT. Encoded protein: CATSDGNSGNTIYF.

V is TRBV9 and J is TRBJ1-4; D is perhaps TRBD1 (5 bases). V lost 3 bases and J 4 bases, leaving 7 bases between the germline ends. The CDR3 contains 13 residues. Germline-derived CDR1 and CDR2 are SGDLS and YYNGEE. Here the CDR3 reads CASSARVNEKLFF. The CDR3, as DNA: TGTGCCAGCAGCGCCAGGGTTAATGAAAAACTGTTTTTT.

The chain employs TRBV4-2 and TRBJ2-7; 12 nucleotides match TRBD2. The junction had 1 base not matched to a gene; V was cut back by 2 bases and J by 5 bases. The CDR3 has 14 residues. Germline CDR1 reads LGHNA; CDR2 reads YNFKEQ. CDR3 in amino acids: CASSQLAGGHEQYF. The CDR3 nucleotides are TGTGCCAGCAGCCAACTAGCGGGGGGGCACGAGCAGTACTTC.

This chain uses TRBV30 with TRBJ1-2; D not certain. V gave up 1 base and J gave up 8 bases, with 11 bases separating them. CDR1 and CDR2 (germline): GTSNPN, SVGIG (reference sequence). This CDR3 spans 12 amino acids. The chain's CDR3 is CAWSDWKSGYTF. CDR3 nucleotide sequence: TGTGCCTGGAGTGACTGGAAAAGCGGCTACACCTTC. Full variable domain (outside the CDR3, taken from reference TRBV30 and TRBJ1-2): SQTIHQWPATLVQPVGSPLSLECTVEGTSNPNLYWYRQAAGRGLQLLFYSVGIGQISSEVPQNLSASRPQDRQFILSSKKLLLSDSGFYLCAWSDWKSGYTFGSGTRLTVV.

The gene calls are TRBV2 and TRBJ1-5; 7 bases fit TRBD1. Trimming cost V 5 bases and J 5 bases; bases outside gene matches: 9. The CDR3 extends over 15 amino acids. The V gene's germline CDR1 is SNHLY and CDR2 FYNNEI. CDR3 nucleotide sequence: TGTGCCAGCAGTACAGGGGTCGGGGGTGATCAGCCCCAGCATTTT. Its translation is CASSTGVGGDQPQHF.

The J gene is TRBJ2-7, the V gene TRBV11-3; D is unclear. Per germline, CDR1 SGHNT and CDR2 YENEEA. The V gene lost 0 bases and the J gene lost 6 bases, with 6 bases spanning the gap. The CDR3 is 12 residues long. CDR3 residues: CASSLERSEQYF. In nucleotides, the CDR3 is TGTGCCAGCAGCTTAGAGCGTTCCGAGCAGTACTTC.

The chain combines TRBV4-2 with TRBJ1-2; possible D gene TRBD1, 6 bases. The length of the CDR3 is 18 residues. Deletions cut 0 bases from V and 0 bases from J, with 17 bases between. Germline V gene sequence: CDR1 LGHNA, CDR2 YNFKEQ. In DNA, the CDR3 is TGTGCCAGCAGCCAAGATAGATACGGACAGAGAGCTAACTATGGCTACACCTTC. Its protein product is CASSQDRYGQRANYGYTF.

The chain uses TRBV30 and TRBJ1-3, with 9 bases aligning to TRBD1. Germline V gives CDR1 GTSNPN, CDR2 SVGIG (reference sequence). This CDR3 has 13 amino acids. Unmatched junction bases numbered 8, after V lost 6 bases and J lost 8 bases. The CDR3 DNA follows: TGTGCCTGTTCCCGGGACAGGGCCTACACCATATATTTT. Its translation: CACSRDRAYTIYF.

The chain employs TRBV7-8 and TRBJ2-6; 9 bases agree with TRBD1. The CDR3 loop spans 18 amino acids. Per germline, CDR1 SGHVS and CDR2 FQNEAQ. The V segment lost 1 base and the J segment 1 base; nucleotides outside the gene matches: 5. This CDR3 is CASSLGGQGTSGANVLTF. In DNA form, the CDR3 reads TGTGCCAGCAGCTTAGGGGGACAGGGAACTTCTGGGGCCAACGTCCTGACTTTC. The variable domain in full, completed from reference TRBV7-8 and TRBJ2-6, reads GAGVSQSPRYKVAKRGQDVALRCDPISGHVSLFWYQQALGQGPEFLTYFQNEAQLDKSGLPSDRFFAERPEGSVSTLKIQRTQQEDSAVYLCASSLGGQGTSGANVLTFGAGSRLTVL.

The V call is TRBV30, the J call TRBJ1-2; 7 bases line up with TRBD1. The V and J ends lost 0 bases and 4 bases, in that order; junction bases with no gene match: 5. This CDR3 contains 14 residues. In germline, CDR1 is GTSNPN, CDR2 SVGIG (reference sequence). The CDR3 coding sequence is TGTGCCTGGAGTGTTACCGGGACAGCCTATGGCTACACCTTC. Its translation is CAWSVTGTAYGYTF.

CDR3 sequence reads: CASSDGGPSNQPQHF. CDR3 DNA sequence: TGTGCCAGCAGTGACGGGGGACCAAGCAATCAGCCCCAGCATTTT. The V and J genes are TRBV6-1 and TRBJ1-5; D is perhaps TRBD1 (5 bases). The V gene's germline CDR1 is MNHNS and CDR2 SASEGT. CDR3 length: 15 amino acids. V gave up 3 bases and J gave up 1 base, with 10 bases separating them.

CDR3 bases: TGCGCCAGCAGCCAAGAAGACTTCGGAGAGCAGTTCTTC. Its translation: CASSQEDFGEQFF. This sequence joins TRBV4-1 and TRBJ2-1, with D hard to call. The CDR3 loop spans 13 amino acids. Germline V gene sequence: CDR1 MGHRA, CDR2 YSYEKL. V was trimmed by 0 bases and J by 10 bases, leaving 10 bases between them.

CDR3 loop: CATSRGGGPNSPLHF. CDR3 DNA sequence: TGTGCCACCAGCAGAGGCGGGGGGCCAAATTCACCCCTCCACTTT. This chain uses TRBV15 with TRBJ1-6; weak D call: TRBD1 (6 bases). The CDR3 is 15 amino acids. V was pared by 1 base and J by 7 bases, with 11 bases between. Germline assignment: CDR1 LNHNV and CDR2 YYDKDF (reference sequence).

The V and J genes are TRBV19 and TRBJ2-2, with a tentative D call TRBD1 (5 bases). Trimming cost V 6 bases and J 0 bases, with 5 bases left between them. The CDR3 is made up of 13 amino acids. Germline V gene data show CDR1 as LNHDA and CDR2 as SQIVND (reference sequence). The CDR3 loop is CASRDTNTGELFF. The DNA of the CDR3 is TGTGCCAGTAGGGACACGAACACCGGGGAGCTGTTTTTT.

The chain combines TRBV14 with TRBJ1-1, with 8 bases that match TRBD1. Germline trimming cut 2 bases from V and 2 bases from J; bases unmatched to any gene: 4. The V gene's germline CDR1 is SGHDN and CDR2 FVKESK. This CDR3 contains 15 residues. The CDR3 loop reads CASSQIGQGNTEAFF. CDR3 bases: TGTGCCAGCAGCCAAATCGGACAGGGAAACACTGAAGCTTTCTTT.

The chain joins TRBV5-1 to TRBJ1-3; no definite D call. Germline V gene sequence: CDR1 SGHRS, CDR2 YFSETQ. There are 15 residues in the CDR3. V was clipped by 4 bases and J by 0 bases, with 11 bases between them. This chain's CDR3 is CASSPDSSSGNTIYF. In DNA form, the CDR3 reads TGCGCCAGCAGCCCGGACTCTAGCTCTGGAAACACCATATATTTT.

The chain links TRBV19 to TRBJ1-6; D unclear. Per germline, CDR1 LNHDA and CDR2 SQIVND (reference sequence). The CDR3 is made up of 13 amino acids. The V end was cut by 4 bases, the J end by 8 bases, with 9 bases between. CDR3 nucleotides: TGTGCCAGTAGTACTGGGCCGGATTCACCCCTCCACTTT. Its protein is CASSTGPDSPLHF.

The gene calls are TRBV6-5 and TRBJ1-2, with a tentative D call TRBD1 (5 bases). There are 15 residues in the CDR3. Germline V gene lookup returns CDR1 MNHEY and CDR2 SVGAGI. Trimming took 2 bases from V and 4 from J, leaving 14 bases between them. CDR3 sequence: CASSYLMDTGYGYTF. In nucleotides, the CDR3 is TGTGCCAGCAGTTACCTTATGGACACGGGCTATGGCTACACCTTC.

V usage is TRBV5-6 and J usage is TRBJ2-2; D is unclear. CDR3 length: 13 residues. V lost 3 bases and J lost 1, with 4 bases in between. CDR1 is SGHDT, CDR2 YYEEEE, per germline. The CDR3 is CASSSRNTGELFF. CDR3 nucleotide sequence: TGTGCCAGCAGCTCTCGGAACACCGGGGAGCTGTTTTTT.

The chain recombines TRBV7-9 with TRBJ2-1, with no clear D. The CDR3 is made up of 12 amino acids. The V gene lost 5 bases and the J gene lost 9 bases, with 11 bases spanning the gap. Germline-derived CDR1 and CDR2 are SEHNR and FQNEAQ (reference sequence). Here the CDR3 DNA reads TGTGCCAGCAGCCCGATTTCGACTGAGCAGTTCTTC. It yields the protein CASSPISTEQFF.

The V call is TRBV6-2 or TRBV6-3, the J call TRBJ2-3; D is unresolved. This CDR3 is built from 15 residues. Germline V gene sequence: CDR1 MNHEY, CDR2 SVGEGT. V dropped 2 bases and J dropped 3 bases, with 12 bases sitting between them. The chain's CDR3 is CASSYRVGRTDTQYF. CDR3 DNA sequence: TGTGCCAGCAGTTACCGGGTAGGACGGACAGATACGCAGTATTTT.

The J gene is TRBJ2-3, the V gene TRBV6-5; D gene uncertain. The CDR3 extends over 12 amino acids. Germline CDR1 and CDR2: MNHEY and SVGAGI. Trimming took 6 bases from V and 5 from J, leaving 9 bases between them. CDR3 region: CASSLGGDTQYF. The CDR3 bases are TGTGCCAGCAGCCTCGGTGGAGATACGCAGTATTTT.

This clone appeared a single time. The CDR3, as DNA: TGTGCCATCAGTGAAGGGCCCCGAGAGGACGGCAATGAGCAGTTCTTC. This gives the protein CAISEGPREDGNEQFF. V usage is TRBV10-3 and J usage is TRBJ2-1; D is uncertain. The CDR3 consists of 16 residues. V lost 3 bases and J 6 bases, leaving 18 bases between the germline ends. In germline, CDR1 is ENHRY, CDR2 SYGVKD.